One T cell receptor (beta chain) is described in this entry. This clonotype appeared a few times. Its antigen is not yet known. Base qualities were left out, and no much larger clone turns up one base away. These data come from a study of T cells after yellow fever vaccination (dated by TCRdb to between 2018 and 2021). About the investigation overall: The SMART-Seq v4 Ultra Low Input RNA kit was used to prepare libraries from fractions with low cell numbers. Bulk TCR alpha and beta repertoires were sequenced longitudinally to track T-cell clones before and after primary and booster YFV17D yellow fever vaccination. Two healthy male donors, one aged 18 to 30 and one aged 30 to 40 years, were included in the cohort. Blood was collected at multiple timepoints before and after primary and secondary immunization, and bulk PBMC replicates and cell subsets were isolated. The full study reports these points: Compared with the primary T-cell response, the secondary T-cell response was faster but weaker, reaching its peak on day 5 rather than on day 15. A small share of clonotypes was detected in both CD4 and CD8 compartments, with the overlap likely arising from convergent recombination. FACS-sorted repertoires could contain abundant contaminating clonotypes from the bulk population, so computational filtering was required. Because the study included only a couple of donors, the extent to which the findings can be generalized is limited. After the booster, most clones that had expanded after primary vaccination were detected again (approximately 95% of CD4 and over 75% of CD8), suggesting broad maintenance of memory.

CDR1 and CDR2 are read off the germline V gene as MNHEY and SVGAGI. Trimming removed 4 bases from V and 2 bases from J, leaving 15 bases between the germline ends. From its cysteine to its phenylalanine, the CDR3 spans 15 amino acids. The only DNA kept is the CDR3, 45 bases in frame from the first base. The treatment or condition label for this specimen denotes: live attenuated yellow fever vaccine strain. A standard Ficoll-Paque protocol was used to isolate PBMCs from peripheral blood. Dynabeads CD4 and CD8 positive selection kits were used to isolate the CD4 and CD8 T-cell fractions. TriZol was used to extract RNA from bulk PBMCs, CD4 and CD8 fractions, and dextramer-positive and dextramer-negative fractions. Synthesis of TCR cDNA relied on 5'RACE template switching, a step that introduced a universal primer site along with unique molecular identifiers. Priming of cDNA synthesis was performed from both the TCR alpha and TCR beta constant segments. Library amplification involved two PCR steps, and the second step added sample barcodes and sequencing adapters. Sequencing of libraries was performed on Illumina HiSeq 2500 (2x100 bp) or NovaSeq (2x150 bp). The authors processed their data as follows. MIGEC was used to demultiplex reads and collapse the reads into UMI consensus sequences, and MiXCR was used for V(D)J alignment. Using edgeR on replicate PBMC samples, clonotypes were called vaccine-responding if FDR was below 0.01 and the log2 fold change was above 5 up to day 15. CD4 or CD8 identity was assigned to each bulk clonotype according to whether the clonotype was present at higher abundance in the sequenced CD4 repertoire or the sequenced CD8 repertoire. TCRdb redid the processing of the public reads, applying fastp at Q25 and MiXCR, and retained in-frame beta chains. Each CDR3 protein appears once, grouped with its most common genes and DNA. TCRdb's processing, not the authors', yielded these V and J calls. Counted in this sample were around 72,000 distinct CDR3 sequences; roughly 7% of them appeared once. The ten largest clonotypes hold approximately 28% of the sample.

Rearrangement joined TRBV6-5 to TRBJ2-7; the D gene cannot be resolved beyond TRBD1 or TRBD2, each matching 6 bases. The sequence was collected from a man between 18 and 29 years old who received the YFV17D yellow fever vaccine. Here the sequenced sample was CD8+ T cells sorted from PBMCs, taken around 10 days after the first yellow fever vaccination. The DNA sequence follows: TGTGCCAGCAGTTTCCACGGAGGGGGACCCTACGAGCAGTACTTC. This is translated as CASSFHGGGPYEQYF.